This T cell receptor beta chain stems from a study of blood T cell repertoires in COVID-19. Study in general: Material from acute and convalescent COVID-19 was sourced from the United States, Italy and Spain. PBMCs, B-cell-depleted T cells, or T cells were the source of the cDNA or gDNA that made up the material.

Under the authors' procedure: Amplification with reference gene primers provided the estimates of nucleated cell counts. Assay used: immunoSEQ multiplex PCR; TCRdb lists only in-frame clones, some missing. That table furnishes V, J and clone size, whereas the DNA furnished D and trimming. The sample holds over 85,000 clones; about 90% are singletons and the top ten take 15% to 20%. Material: peripheral blood. The sequence was collected from a human donor in a cohort sampled during active COVID-19.

In DNA form, the CDR3 reads TGTGCGGACCAGGGCAGGGGGGCCCCCAATCAGCCCCAGCATTTT. Protein product: CADQGRGAPNQPQHF. V and J are TRBV19 and TRBJ1-5, with TRBD1 matching 7 bases. CDR1 and CDR2 from the germline V gene are LNHDA and SQIVND (reference sequence). The CDR3 totals 15 residues.